The clone carrying this TCR beta chain was observed a handful of times. The treatment: oral pan-JAK inhibitor, 5-10 mg twice daily. cDNA serving as the sequencing template came from extracted, reverse transcribed RNA. Repertoires were generated with immunoSEQ multiplex PCR, while TCRdb's copy carries only in-frame clones and drops some. The profile shows more than 100,000 clones, around 56% of them singletons. Germline loops: CDR1 MNHEY, CDR2 SVGAGI. J was trimmed by 3 bases and V by 2 bases; bases with no gene match: 4. The CDR3 runs to 15 residues. These data are taken from a study of CD8+ T cells in alopecia areata.

This receptor was obtained from a human donor with alopecia areata. This chain connects TRBV6-5 to TRBJ2-7; TRBD1 agrees at 10 bases. The sequencing here drew on CD4+ T cells sorted from blood, taken at week 4, from a patient treated with tofacitinib. CDR3 amino acids: CASSYRGTGVYEQYF. In DNA form, the CDR3 reads TGTGCCAGCAGTTACCGCGGGACAGGGGTCTACGAGCAGTACTTC.